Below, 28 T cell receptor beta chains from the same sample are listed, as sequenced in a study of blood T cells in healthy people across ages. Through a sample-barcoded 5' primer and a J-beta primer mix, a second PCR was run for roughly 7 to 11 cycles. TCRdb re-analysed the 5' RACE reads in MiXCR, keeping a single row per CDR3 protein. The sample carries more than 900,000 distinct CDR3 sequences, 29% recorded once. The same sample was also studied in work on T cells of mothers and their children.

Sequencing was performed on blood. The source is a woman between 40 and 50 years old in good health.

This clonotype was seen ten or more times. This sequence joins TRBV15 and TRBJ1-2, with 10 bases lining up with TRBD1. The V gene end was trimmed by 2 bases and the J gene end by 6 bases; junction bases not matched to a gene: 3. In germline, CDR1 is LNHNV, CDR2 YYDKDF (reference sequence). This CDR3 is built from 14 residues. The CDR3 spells CATSRSGTGDGYTF. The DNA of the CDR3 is TGTGCCACCAGCAGATCGGGGACAGGGGATGGCTACACCTTC.

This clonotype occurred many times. CDR3: CASSPGDRMQETQYF. The DNA for the CDR3 is TGTGCCAGCTCACCCGGGGACAGGATGCAAGAGACCCAGTACTTC. The chain links TRBV18 to TRBJ2-5; TRBD1 matches at 8 bases. The CDR3 is made up of 15 amino acids. The germline V gene has CDR1 KGHSH and CDR2 LQKENI. V shed 3 bases and J 2 bases; nucleotides not matched to a gene: 5.

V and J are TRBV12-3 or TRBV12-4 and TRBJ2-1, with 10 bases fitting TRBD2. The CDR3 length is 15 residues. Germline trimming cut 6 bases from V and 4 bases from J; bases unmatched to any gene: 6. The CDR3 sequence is CASSEGTSVYNEQFF. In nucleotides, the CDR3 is TGTGCCAGCAGCGAGGGGACTAGCGTGTACAATGAGCAGTTCTTC.

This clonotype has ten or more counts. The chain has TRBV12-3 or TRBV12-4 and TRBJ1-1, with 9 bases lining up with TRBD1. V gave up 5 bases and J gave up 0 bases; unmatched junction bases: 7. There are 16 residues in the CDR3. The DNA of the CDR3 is TGTGCCAGCAGTGGACAGGGGCCTTCTATGAACACTGAAGCTTTCTTT. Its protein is CASSGQGPSMNTEAFF.

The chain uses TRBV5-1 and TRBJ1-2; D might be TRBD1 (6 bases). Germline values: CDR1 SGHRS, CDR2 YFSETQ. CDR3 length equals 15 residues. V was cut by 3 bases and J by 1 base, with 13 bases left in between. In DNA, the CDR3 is TGCGCCAGCAGCTCCGGACAGATACTTAACTATGGCTACACCTTC. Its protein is CASSSGQILNYGYTF.

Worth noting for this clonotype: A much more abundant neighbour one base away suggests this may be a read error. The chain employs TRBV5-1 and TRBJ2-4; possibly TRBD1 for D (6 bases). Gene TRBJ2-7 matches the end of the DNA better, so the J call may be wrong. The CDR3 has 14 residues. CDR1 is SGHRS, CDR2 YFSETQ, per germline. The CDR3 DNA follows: TGCGCCAGCAGCTTGAAAGGGGGTGGCTACGAGCAGTACTTC. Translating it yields CASSLKGGGYEQYF.

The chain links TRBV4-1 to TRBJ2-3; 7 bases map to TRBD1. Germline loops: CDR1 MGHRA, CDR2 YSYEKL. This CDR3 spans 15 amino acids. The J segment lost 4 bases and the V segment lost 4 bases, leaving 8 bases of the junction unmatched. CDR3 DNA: TGCGCCAGCAGCCCCACTCAAACAGGGGCAGATACGCAGTATTTT. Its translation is CASSPTQTGADTQYF.

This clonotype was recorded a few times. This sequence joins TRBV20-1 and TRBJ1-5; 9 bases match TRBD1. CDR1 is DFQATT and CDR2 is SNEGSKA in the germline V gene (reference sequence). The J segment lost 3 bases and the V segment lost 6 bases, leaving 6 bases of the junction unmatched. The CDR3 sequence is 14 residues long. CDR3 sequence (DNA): TGCAGTGCCAAGACAGGGGGGCACAATCAGCCCCAGCATTTT. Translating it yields CSAKTGGHNQPQHF.

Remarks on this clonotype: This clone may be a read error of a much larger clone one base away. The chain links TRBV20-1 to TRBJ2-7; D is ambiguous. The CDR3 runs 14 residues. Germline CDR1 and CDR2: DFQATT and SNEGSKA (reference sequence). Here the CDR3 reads CSARDIRDGYERYF. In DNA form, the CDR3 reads TGCAGTGCTAGAGATATACGCGATGGATACGAGCGGTACTTC.

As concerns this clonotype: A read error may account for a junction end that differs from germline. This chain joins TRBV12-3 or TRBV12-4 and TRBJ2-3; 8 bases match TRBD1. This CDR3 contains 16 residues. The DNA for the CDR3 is TGTGCCAGCACCCCTCGGACAGGGTTTGGTACAGATATGCAGTATTTT. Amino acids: CASTPRTGFGTDMQYF.

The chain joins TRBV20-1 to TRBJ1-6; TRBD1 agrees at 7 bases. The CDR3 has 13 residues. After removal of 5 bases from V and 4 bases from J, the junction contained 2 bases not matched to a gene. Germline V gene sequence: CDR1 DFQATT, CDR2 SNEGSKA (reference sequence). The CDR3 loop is CSASQGYNSPLHF. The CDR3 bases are TGCAGTGCTTCACAGGGGTATAATTCACCCCTCCACTTT.

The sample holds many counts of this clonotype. In DNA, the CDR3 is TGTGCCAGCTCACCAGGACACACACGCTACGAGCAGTACTTC. Translating it yields CASSPGHTRYEQYF. The V gene is TRBV18, the J gene TRBJ2-7; possible D gene TRBD1, 5 bases. V was pared by 2 bases and J by 3 bases, with 11 bases between. CDR1 and CDR2 from the germline V gene are KGHSH and LQKENI. The CDR3 covers 14 residues.

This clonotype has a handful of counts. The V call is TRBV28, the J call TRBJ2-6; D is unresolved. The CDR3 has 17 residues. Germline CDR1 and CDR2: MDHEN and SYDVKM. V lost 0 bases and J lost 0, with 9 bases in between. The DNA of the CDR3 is TGTGCCAGCAGTTTATGGAGTTCGCTCTCTGGGGCCAACGTCCTGACTTTC. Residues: CASSLWSSLSGANVLTF.

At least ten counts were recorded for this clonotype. CDR3 protein: CASSPNPLPMYYEQYF. The DNA for the CDR3 is TGTGCCAGCAGTCCCAACCCACTCCCAATGTACTACGAGCAGTACTTC. The V call is TRBV27, the J call TRBJ2-7; unclear D gene. Trimming cost V 5 bases and J 3 bases, with 20 bases left between them. Germline CDR1 MNHEY, CDR2 SMNVEV (reference sequence). The CDR3 is 16 residues long.

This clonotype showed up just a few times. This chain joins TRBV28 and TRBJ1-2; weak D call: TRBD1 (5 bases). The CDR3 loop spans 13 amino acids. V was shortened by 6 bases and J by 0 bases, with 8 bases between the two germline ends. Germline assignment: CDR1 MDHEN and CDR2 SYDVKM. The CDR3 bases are TGTGCCAGCAGGGACACAGCTAACTATGGCTACACCTTC. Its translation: CASRDTANYGYTF.

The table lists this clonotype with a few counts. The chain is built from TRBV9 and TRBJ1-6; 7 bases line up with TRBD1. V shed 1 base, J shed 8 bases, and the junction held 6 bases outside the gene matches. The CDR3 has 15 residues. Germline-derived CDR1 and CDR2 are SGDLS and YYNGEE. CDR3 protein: CASSVSEGADSPLHF. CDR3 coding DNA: TGTGCCAGCAGCGTATCTGAGGGGGCTGATTCACCCCTCCACTTT.

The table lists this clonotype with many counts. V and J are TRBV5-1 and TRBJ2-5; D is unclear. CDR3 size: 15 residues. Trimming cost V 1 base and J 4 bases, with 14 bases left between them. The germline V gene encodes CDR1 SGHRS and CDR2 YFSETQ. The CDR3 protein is CASSLKGLDGETQYF. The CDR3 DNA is TGCGCCAGCAGCTTGAAAGGGTTGGATGGAGAGACCCAGTACTTC.

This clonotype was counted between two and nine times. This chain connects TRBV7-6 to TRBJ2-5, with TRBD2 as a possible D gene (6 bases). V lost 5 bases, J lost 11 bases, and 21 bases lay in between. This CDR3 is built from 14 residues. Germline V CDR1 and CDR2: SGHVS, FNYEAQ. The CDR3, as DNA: TGTGCCAGCAGCCTAGTTGAAACCGGAGGGGAGCAGTACTTC. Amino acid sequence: CASSLVETGGEQYF. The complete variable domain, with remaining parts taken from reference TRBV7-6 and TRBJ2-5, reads GAGVSQSPRYKVTKRGQDVALRCDPISGHVSLYWYRQALGQGPEFLTYFNYEAQQDKSGLPNDRFSAERPEGSISTLTIQRTEQRDSAMYRCASSLVETGGEQYFGPGTRLLVL.

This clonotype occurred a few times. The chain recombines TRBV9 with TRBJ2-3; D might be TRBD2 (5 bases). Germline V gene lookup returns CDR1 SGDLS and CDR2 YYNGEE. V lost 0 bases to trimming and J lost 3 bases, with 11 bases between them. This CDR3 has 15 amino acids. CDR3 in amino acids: CASSVEEGSTDTQYF. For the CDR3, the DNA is TGTGCCAGCAGCGTAGAAGAGGGTTCGACAGATACGCAGTATTTT.

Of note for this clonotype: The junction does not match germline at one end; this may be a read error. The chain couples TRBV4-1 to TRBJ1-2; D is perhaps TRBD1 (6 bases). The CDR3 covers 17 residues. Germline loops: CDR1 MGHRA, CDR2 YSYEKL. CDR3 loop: CVSSRPRGGREEGFYTF. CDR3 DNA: TGCGTCAGCAGCCGACCAAGGGGGGGGCGCGAAGAAGGATTCTACACCTTC.

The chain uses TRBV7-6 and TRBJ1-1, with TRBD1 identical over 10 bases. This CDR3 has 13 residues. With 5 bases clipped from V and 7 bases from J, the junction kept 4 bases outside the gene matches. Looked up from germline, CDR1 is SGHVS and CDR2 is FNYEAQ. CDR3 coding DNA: TGTGCCAGCAGCGCCGGACAGGGGGTTGAAGCTTTCTTT. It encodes CASSAGQGVEAFF.

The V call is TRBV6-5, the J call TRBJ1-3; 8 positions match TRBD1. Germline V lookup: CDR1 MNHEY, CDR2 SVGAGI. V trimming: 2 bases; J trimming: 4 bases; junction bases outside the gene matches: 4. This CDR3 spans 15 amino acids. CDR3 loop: CASSYLQGAGNTIYF. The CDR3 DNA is TGTGCCAGCAGTTACCTCCAGGGGGCCGGAAACACCATATATTTT.

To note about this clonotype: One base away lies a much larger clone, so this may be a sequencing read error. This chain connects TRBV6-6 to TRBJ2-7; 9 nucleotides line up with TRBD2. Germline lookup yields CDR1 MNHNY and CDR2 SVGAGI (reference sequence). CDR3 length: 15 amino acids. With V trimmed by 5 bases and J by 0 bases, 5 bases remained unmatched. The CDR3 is CASSETSGPSYEQYF. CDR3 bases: TGTGCCAGCAGTGAGACTAGCGGACCCTCCTACGAGCAGTACTTC.

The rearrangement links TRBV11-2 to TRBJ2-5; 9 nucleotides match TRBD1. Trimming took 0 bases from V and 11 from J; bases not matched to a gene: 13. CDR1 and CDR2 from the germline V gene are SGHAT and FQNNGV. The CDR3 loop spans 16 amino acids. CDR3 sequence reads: CASSLDILDRGNEQYF. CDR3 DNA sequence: TGTGCCAGCAGCTTAGATATACTGGACAGGGGCAATGAGCAGTACTTC.

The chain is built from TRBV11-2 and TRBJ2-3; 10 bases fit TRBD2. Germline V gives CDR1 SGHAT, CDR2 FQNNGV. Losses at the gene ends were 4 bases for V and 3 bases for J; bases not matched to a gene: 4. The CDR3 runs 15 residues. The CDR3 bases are TGTGCCAGCAGCTATAGCGGGGGGTATACAGATACGCAGTATTTT. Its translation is CASSYSGGYTDTQYF.

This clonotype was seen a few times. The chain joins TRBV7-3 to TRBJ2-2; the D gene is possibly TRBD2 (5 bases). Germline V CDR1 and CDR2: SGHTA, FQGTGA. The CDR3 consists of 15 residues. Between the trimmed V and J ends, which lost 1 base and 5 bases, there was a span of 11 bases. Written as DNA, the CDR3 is TGTGCCAGCAGCTTAAGTGTCTCGGGGACCGGGGAGCTGTTTTTT. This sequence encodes CASSLSVSGTGELFF.

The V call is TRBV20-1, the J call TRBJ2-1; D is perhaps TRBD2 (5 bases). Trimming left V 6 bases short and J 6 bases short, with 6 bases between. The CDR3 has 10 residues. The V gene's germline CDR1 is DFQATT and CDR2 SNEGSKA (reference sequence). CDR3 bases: TGCAGTGCGGCGGGCAATGAGCAGTTCTTC. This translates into CSAAGNEQFF.

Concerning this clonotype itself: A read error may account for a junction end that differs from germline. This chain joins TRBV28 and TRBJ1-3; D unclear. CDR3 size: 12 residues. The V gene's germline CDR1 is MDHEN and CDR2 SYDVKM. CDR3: CAGSLVRNTIYF. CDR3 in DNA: TGTGCCGGCAGTTTAGTAAGAAACACCATATATTTT.